The rows below give T cell receptor beta chains drawn from one sample of a study of beta chain features in type 1 diabetes. Sequenced by immunoSEQ multiplex PCR; TCRdb stores in-frame clones only, minus some. Of about 320,000 clones detected, about 14% appear once; the ten largest clones hold under 8.5%. The sequenced material came from central memory CD4+ T cells from blood. The receptors come from a man aged 25-40 years in good health. CDR3s include the opening cysteine and the closing phenylalanine or tryptophan. The D gene is left open where the match is weak. The size field is filled for only some rows; it gives once, few, many or a size class.

CDR3aa,CDR3nt,d_gene,j_gene,v_gene,abundance
CASSTAEAFF,TGTGCCAGCAGCACCGCCGAAGCTTTCTTT,.,TRBJ1-1,TRBV7-9,.
CASSVRTGRTGELFF,TGTGCCAGCAGCGTCAGGACAGGGAGAACCGGGGAGCTGTTTTTT,TRBD1,TRBJ2-2,TRBV2,.
CASSHLTSNYGYTF,TGTGCCAGCAGCCACCTGACAAGTAACTATGGCTACACCTTC,.,TRBJ1-2,TRBV25-1,.
CASSVSRGGTPETQYF,TGTGCCAGCAGCGTTTCGCGGGGGGGCACCCCAGAGACCCAGTACTTC,TRBD2,TRBJ2-5,TRBV9,few
CASGLGGGYTF,TGTGCTAGTGGTTTGGGAGGGGGCTACACCTTC,.,TRBJ1-2,TRBV12-5,.
CATSGGGGSTDTQYF,TGTGCCACCAGCGGAGGGGGCGGGAGCACAGATACGCAGTATTTT,.,TRBJ2-3,TRBV15,.
CASSPRTSGSGRNGEQFF,TGCGCCAGCAGCCCCCGGACCTCGGGTAGCGGGAGGAACGGTGAGCAGTTCTTC,TRBD2,TRBJ2-1,TRBV4-1,many
CASSQATSSGNTIYF,TGCGCCAGCAGCCAGGCTACAAGCTCTGGAAACACCATATATTTT,.,TRBJ1-3,TRBV4-1,few
CASSLETGRNIVYEQYF,TGTGCCAGCAGCTTAGAGACCGGACGAAATATTGTTTACGAGCAGTACTTC,.,TRBJ2-7,TRBV7-9,few
CASSLADRGQPLHF,TGTGCCAGCAGCCTGGCCGACAGGGGGCAACCCCTCCACTTT,TRBD1,TRBJ1-6,TRBV7-8,.
CASSVGQGNQPQHF,TGTGCCAGCTCAGTGGGACAGGGCAATCAGCCCCAGCATTTT,TRBD1,TRBJ1-5,TRBV18,few
CASSQAAEEKLFF,TGTGCCAGCAGCCAGGCAGCGGAAGAAAAACTGTTTTTT,.,TRBJ1-4,TRBV5-6,.
CASSLKLAGVGGTDTQYF,TGCGCCAGCAGTCTGAAACTAGCGGGAGTGGGAGGCACAGATACGCAGTATTTT,TRBD2,TRBJ2-3,TRBV5-1,.
CASSQGQGYGNTIYF,TGCGCCAGCAGCCAGGGACAGGGGTACGGAAACACCATATATTTT,TRBD1,TRBJ1-3,TRBV5-1,few
CASSLNPGQETQYF,TGTGCCAGCAGCTTAAATCCAGGGCAAGAGACCCAGTACTTC,.,TRBJ2-5,TRBV7-2,few
CASSQDTPNSPLHF,TGTGCCAGCAGCCAAGATACTCCCAATTCACCCCTCCACTTT,.,TRBJ1-6,TRBV14,few
CASSRRDRETQYF,TGTGCCAGCAGCCGCCGGGACAGGGAGACCCAGTACTTC,TRBD1,TRBJ2-5,TRBV6-5,.
CASSLGPQGSEAFF,TGTGCCAGCAGCTTAGGGCCACAGGGGAGTGAAGCTTTCTTT,TRBD1,TRBJ1-1,TRBV7-8,.
CASSAPPGELFF,TGTGCCAGCAGCGCCCCCCCCGGGGAGCTGTTTTTT,.,TRBJ2-2,TRBV5-6,.
CASSQALPKGDEQFF,TGCGCCAGCAGCCAAGCATTACCGAAGGGCGATGAGCAGTTCTTC,.,TRBJ2-1,TRBV23-1,.
CASSRTGLYSNQPQHF,TGTGCCAGCAGCAGGACAGGGCTCTATAGCAATCAGCCCCAGCATTTT,.,TRBJ1-5,TRBV21-1,many
CASSLVKGATGNTIYF,TGTGCCAGCAGCTTGGTGAAGGGGGCAACTGGAAACACCATATATTTT,TRBD1,TRBJ1-3,TRBV5-6,.
CASSEGIGIYGYTF,TGTGCCAGCAGTGAAGGGATCGGAATCTATGGCTACACCTTC,.,TRBJ1-2,TRBV2,few
CASGLGGANTEAFF,TGTGCTAGTGGCCTGGGTGGGGCGAACACTGAAGCTTTCTTT,.,TRBJ1-1,TRBV12-5,many
CASSDPPNYGYTF,TGTGCCAGCTCGGACCCGCCAAACTATGGCTACACCTTC,.,TRBJ1-2,TRBV6-6,.
CASSLEGGLEAFF,TGTGCCAGCAGCTTAGAGGGGGGACTTGAAGCTTTCTTT,.,TRBJ1-1,TRBV7-9,.
CASSLGQLYGYTF,TGTGCCAGCAGCTTAGGTCAGCTCTATGGCTACACCTTC,.,TRBJ1-2,TRBV7-8,few
CASSVVAGSTEAFF,TGTGCCAGCAGCGTAGTGGCAGGGTCGACTGAAGCTTTCTTT,.,TRBJ1-1,TRBV9,.
CASSMGGTVRTIYF,TGTGCCAGTAGTATGGGTGGGACAGTGCGCACCATATATTTT,TRBD1,TRBJ1-3,TRBV19,.
CASSLSSFGQGTYEQYF,TGTGCCAGCAGTTTATCGAGCTTTGGACAGGGGACCTACGAGCAGTACTTC,TRBD1,TRBJ2-7,TRBV27,few
CASSLDLGVDTQYF,TGTGCCAGCAGCTTAGATTTAGGGGTAGATACGCAGTATTTT,.,TRBJ2-3,TRBV11-2,few
CASSGLAGQGTGELFF,TGTGCCAGCAGCGGACTAGCGGGTCAAGGCACCGGGGAGCTGTTTTTT,TRBD2,TRBJ2-2,TRBV7-2,.
CASSPEGQGYNEQFF,TGTGCCAGCAGTCCCGAGGGACAGGGCTACAATGAGCAGTTCTTC,TRBD1,TRBJ2-1,TRBV11-2,.
CASSPSGANVLTF,TGTGCCAGCAGTCCCTCAGGGGCCAACGTCCTGACTTTC,.,TRBJ2-6,TRBV7-2,.
CASSYSRSGTYEQYF,TGTGCCAGCAGTTACTCGCGCTCAGGAACCTACGAGCAGTACTTC,.,TRBJ2-7,TRBV6-5,few
CARTGLAGGSGELFF,TGTGCCAGGACCGGACTAGCGGGGGGGTCCGGGGAGCTGTTTTTT,TRBD2,TRBJ2-2,TRBV6-1,few
CASSVRSDTQYF,TGTGCCAGCAGCGTCCGATCAGATACGCAGTATTTT,.,TRBJ2-3,TRBV11-2,few
CASKAGAGANVLTF,TGTGCCAGTAAAGCGGGAGCTGGGGCCAACGTCCTGACTTTC,TRBD2,TRBJ2-6,TRBV19,few
CASLWAVGIGDTQYF,TGTGCCAGCTTATGGGCAGTTGGGATCGGAGATACGCAGTATTTT,.,TRBJ2-3,TRBV7-2,few
CASSQWGLNTGELFF,TGTGCCAGCAGCCAATGGGGGCTGAACACCGGGGAGCTGTTTTTT,.,TRBJ2-2,TRBV14,many
CASGLRTENTEAFF,TGTGCTAGTGGTTTGCGGACGGAGAACACTGAAGCTTTCTTT,.,TRBJ1-1,TRBV12-5,.
CASSQERVGEETQYF,TGTGCCAGCAGCCAAGAGAGGGTGGGGGAAGAGACCCAGTACTTC,.,TRBJ2-5,TRBV4-1,.
CAISESGELFF,TGTGCCATCAGTGAGTCCGGGGAGCTGTTTTTT,.,TRBJ2-2,TRBV10-3,few
CASSFAGTSMFF,TGTGCCAGCAGCTTCGCCGGGACTAGCATGTTCTTC,TRBD2,TRBJ2-1,TRBV11-2,many
CATSRDKEVGEQYF,TGTGCCACCAGCAGAGATAAAGAAGTGGGGGAGCAGTACTTC,.,TRBJ2-7,TRBV15,few
CASSRGGLAGLGNEQFF,TGCGCCAGCAGCCGTGGGGGACTAGCGGGATTGGGGAATGAGCAGTTCTTC,TRBD2,TRBJ2-1,TRBV4-1,.
CASSFTGTGVGGELFF,TGTGCCAGCAGCTTCACCGGGACAGGGGTTGGAGGGGAGCTGTTTTTT,TRBD1,TRBJ2-2,TRBV6-6,.
CSVRGQRNTIYF,TGCAGCGTAAGAGGACAGAGAAACACCATATATTTT,.,TRBJ1-3,TRBV29-1,few
CASSRVESGYGYTF,TGTGCCAGCTCACGGGTAGAGAGTGGCTATGGCTACACCTTC,.,TRBJ1-2,TRBV18,.
CASSRTGTGDSPLHF,TGTGCCAGCAGCAGAACCGGGACAGGGGATTCACCCCTCCACTTT,TRBD1,TRBJ1-6,TRBV2,few
CASSLVGTGIHEQYF,TGTGCCAGCAGCTTAGTTGGGACAGGGATCCACGAGCAGTACTTC,TRBD1,TRBJ2-7,TRBV7-2,.
CASSELAGGNEQFF,TGTGCCAGCAGTGAACTAGCGGGAGGGAATGAGCAGTTCTTC,TRBD2,TRBJ2-1,TRBV2,many